This T cell receptor beta chain is from a study of T cell responses to AZD1222 COVID-19 vaccine. Study-level background: Recipients boosted at about 4 weeks or about 12 weeks are pooled.

Clones were sequenced by immunoSEQ multiplex PCR, and TCRdb holds only the in-frame ones, with some missing. Counted here are fewer than 120,000 clones, about four fifths occurring once; the ten biggest clones make up 3.5% to 5.5%. Germline CDR1 is MNHNS and CDR2 is SASEGT. V lost 4 bases and J lost 0; bases outside the gene matches: 7. This CDR3 has 16 amino acids. This chain joins TRBV6-1 and TRBJ2-7; TRBD1 matches 9 bases. The receptor was derived from an adult in good health. Sequenced here: peripheral blood, sampled on day 0 of AZD1222 vaccination. CDR3 amino acids: CASSGTGQGSSYEQYF. CDR3 DNA sequence: TGTGCCAGCAGTGGCACGGGACAGGGAAGCTCCTACGAGCAGTACTTC.